This TCR beta chain was recovered during a study of preoperative IRX-2 immunotherapy in early breast cancer. Sample treatment: preoperative locoregional IRX-2 cytokine immunotherapy. Preoperative locoregional IRX-2 cytokine immunotherapy was tested in the phase Ib source study. Sequenced by immunoSEQ multiplex PCR; TCRdb stores in-frame clones only, minus some. Among thousands of clones listed, about 84% were seen once. The sequence was collected from a human donor with breast cancer. The sequences come from tumor tissue, collected after IRX-2 immunotherapy.

CDR3 region: CASRTGGYGYTF. The CDR3, as DNA: TGTGCCAGCAGGACAGGGGGCTATGGCTACACCTTC. The chain recombines TRBV28 with TRBJ1-2, with TRBD1 identical over 9 bases. Germline-derived CDR1 and CDR2 are MDHEN and SYDVKM. V was pared by 6 bases and J by 4 bases, with 0 bases of the junction left unmatched. The length of the CDR3 is 12 residues.